This T cell receptor (beta chain) was sequenced in a study of brain T cells in children with intractable seizures (dated by TCRdb to the early 2020s). In terms of the full investigation: Resected brain tissue from more than 40 pediatric epilepsy surgery cases was first screened for immune gene transcripts using a NanoString immunology panel. About 70% of the 12 selected surgery cases also had pre-surgery blood sequenced, which left four cases with brain tissue only.

The immunoSEQ assay was used to generate TCR beta chain sequences from genomic DNA. The authors processed their data as follows. CDR3 sequences that did not begin with the conserved framework cysteine at position 104 were removed by hand. To get clonality, the normalized Shannon's Diversity Index was subtracted from one, giving values from 0 (maximal diversity) to 1 (oligoclonal). Differences in the frequency of the same CDR3 between samples, such as brain versus blood, were assessed with chi-squared comparison-of-proportions tests. Public clonotypes were found through immuneACCESS searches, while the VDJdb browser was used to judge similarity to known antiviral clonotypes. Imported from immuneACCESS, the table was reduced by TCRdb to in-frame sequences with V and J called. These copies leave out some clones; in studies compared against another copy, an unresolved V gene accounts for under half, and the cause of the remainder is not known. The V and J calls and clone size were taken over from that table, and D and trimming were inferred from the DNA. Counted in this sample were about 110,000 clones; approximately 94% of them appeared once. 3.8% of the sample comes from the top ten.

Per the publication, the time point label means: resected brain tissue, or blood drawn just prior to surgery. The surgery cases that showed the highest brain T cell transcript signatures were chosen for TCR beta chain sequencing of brain tissue, and of blood when it was available. Prior to surgery, the patients had been treated with at least one anti-epileptic drug. TCR-sequenced patients were children with drug-resistant epilepsy due to tuberous sclerosis complex, focal cortical dysplasia, Rasmussen encephalitis or hemimegalencephaly. Blood samples were collected immediately before the epilepsy surgery. Bulk genomic DNA was extracted from unsorted brain tissue and whole blood with the Monarch genomic DNA purification kit. Paper-wide results and their limitations: Sequencing depth differed between pre- and post-surgery blood, so clones missing from the pre-surgery sample may reflect undersampling. Viral specificity was inferred solely from CDR3 sequence similarity, and the HCMV serostatus of the patients was not known.

Regarding this clone: Its antigen is currently not known. One base away there is no much larger clone; base qualities are not given.

V loses 6 bases of germline sequence and J loses 7 bases, and the interval between the two ends is 7 bases. The germline V gene encodes CDR1 LGHDT and CDR2 YNNKEL (reference sequence). The CDR3 numbers 12 residues from cysteine through phenylalanine. Kept here is only the CDR3 DNA, which spans 36 bases and is read in frame from base 1. The rearrangement joined TRBV3-1 (or the pseudogene TRBV3-2) to TRBJ1-6; no confident D gene assignment can be made. The sequence was obtained from a boy younger than two with hemimegalencephaly and intractable seizures. The input for sequencing was peripheral blood, taken at surgery. The CDR3 amino acid sequence is: CASSRWNSPLHF. The bases are TGTGCCAGCAGTCGGTGGAATTCACCCCTCCACTTT.